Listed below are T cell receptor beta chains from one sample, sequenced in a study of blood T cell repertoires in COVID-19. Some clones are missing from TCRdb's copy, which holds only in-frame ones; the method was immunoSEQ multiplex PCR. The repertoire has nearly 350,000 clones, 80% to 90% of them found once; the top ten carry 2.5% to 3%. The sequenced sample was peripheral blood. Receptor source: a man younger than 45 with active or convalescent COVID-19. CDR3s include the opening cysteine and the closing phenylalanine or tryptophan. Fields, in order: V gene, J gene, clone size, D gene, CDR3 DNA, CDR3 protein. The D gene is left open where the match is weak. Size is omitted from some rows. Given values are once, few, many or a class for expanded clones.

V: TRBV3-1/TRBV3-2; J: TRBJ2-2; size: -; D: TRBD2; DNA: TGTGCCAGCAGCAGGAACTGGCCGGGGGGGAACACCGGGGAGCTGTTTTTT; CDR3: CASSRNWPGGNTGELFF
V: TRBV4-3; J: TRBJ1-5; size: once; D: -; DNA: TGCGCCAGCAGCCACACATCAGGGAGCAATCAGCCCCAGCATTTT; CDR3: CASSHTSGSNQPQHF
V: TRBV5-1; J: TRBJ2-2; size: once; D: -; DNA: TGCGCCAGCAGCGGGGGCGGAGGGGGCGGAATTCTGGCCGGGGAGCTGTTTTTT; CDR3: CASSGGGGGGILAGELFF
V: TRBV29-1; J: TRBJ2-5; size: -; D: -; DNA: TGCAGCGTTGAAGGTATTCGGCTAGCGCCCCAAGAGACCCAGTACTTC; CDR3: CSVEGIRLAPQETQYF
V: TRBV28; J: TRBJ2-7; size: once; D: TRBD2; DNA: TGTGCCAGCAGCAGACTAGCGGGTCTCCACGAGCAGTACTTC; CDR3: CASSRLAGLHEQYF
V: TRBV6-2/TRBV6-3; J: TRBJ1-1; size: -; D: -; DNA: TGTGCCAGCAGTTACTCCCGGTGGAGTGAAGCTTTCTTT; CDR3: CASSYSRWSEAFF
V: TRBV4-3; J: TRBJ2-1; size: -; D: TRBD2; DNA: TGCGCCAGCAGCCAAGAGACCCTGGGGGGGATGGTGAATGAGCAGTTCTTC; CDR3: CASSQETLGGMVNEQFF
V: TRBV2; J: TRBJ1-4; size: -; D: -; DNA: TGTGCCAGCGACGGACGGAGGAATGAAAAACTGTTTTTT; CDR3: CASDGRRNEKLFF
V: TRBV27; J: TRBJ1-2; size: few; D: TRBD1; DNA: TGTGCCACACAAGACAGGGGCCGAGGCTACACCTTC; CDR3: CATQDRGRGYTF
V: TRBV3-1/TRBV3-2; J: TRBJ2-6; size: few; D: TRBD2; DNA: TGTGCCAGCAGCCAGAGGACTAGCGGGAGTTCTGGGGCCAACGTCCTGACTTTC; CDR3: CASSQRTSGSSGANVLTF
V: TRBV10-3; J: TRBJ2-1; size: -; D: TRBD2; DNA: TGTGCCATCAGTTTAGCGGGACCCGAGTACAATGAGCAGTTCTTC; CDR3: CAISLAGPEYNEQFF
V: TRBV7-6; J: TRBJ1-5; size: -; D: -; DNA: TGTGCCAGCAGCCTAGGGTACAGCCAGCCCCAGCATTTT; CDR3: CASSLGYSQPQHF
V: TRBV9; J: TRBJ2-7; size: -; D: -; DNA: TGTGCCAGCAGCGTAGCTTATACCAGCTACGAGCAGTACTTC; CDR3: CASSVAYTSYEQYF
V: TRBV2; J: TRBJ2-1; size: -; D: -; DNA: TGTGCCAGCAGTGGGCTAGCTTCATACAATGAGCAGTTCTTC; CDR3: CASSGLASYNEQFF
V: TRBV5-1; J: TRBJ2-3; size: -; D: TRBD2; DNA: TGCGCCAGCAGCCTTAGCGGGGATAGCACAGATACGCAGTATTTT; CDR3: CASSLSGDSTDTQYF
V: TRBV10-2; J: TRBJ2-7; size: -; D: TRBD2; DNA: TGCGCCAGCCGGGGCGGGAGGCTCTCGGGCGAGCAGTACTTC; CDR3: CASRGGRLSGEQYF
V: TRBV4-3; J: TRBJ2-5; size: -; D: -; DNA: TGCGCCAGCAGCCAAACGAGGTCCGGACAAGAGACCCAGTACTTC; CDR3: CASSQTRSGQETQYF
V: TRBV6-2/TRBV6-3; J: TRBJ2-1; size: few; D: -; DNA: TGTGCCAGCAGCCCAGCGGAATACAATGAGCAGTTCTTC; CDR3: CASSPAEYNEQFF
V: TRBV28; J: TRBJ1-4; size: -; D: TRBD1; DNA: TGTGCCAGCTCGGACAGGGATGAAAAACTGTTTTTT; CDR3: CASSDRDEKLFF
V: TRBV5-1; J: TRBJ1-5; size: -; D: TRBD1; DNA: TGCGCCAGCAGCTTGGTCCCGGGACAGGGGTTTAATCAGCCCCAGCATTTT; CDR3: CASSLVPGQGFNQPQHF
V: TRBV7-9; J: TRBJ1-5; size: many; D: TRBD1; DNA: TGTGCCAGCAGCCCAGCAGGACAGGGGACTTTCAATCAGCCCCAGCATTTT; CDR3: CASSPAGQGTFNQPQHF
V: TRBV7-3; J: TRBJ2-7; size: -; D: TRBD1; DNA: TGTGCCAGCAGTTTAAGAGGACAGGGAATCAACGAGCAGTACTTC; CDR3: CASSLRGQGINEQYF
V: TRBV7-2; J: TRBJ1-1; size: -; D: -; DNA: TGTGCCAGCAGCCCAAGGACAGTGGGCACTGAAGCTTTCTTT; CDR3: CASSPRTVGTEAFF
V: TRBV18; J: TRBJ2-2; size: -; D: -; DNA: TGTGCCAGCTCACCAAACACACAAACCGGGGAGCTGTTTTTT; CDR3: CASSPNTQTGELFF
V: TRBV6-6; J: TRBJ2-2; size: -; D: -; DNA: TGTGCCAGCAGTGACACCGAGATTAGAAGCGGGGAGCTGTTTTTT; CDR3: CASSDTEIRSGELFF
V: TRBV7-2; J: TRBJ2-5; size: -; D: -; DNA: TGTGCCAGCAGCTCCATGGTGAGGGGGAGTGGAGAGACCCAGTACTTC; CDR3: CASSSMVRGSGETQYF
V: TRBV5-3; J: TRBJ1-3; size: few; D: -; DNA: TGTGCCAGAAGCTTGATCCGGGGGTTGGGAAACACCATATATTTT; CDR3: CARSLIRGLGNTIYF
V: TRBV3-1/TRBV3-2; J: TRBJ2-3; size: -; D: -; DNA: TGTGCCAGCAAGCGGGCAAGCACAGATACGCAGTATTTT; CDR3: CASKRASTDTQYF
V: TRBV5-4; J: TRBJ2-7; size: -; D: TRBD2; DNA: TGTGCCAGCAGCGGTTACGGACTAGCGGGAAGGGAGGAGCAGTACTTC; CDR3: CASSGYGLAGREEQYF
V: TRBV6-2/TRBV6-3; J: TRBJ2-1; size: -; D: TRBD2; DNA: TGTGCCAGCAGTTCTAGAACTAGCGGACCTTCCTACAATGAGCAGTTCTTC; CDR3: CASSSRTSGPSYNEQFF
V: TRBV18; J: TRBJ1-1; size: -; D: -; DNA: TGTGCCAGCTCACCCGGGGGGGACACTGAAGCTTTCTTT; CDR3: CASSPGGDTEAFF
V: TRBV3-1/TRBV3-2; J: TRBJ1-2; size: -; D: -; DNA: TGTGCCAGCAGCCAAAGAGGTACGGAGCTCGGCTATGGCTACACCTTC; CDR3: CASSQRGTELGYGYTF
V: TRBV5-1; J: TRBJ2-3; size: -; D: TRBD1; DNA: TGCGCCAGCAGCTTACAGGGGTATTCAGATACGCAGTATTTT; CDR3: CASSLQGYSDTQYF
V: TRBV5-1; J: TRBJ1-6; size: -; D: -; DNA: TGCGCCAGCAGTTTGGGTCGGGGATCAGGTTCACCCCTCCACTTT; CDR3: CASSLGRGSGSPLHF
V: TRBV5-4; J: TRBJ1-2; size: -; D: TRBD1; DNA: TGTGCCAGCAGTTCGAACACAGGGGTAGCTGGCTACACCTTC; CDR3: CASSSNTGVAGYTF
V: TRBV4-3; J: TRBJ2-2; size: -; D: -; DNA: TGCGCCAGCAGCCTTGGACACTTCCCCCTCTGGGGAACCGGGGAGCTGTTTTTT; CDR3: CASSLGHFPLWGTGELFF
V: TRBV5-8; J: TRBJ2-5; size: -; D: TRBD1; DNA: TGTGCCAGCAGCTTGGGACTAACAGGGGAAGAGACCCAGTACTTC; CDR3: CASSLGLTGEETQYF
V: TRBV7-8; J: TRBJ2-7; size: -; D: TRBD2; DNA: TGTGCCAGCAGCCCCGTCGGGGGGATATACGAGCAGTACTTC; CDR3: CASSPVGGIYEQYF
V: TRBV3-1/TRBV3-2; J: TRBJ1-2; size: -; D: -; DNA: TGTGCCAGCAGCCAACCTAGCAACTATGGCTACACCTTC; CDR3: CASSQPSNYGYTF
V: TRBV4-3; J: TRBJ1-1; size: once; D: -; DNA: TGCGCCAGCAGCCAAGGGAGAGATGAAGCTTTCTTT; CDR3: CASSQGRDEAFF
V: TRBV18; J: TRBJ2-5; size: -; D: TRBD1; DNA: TGTGCCAGCTCACCGGGACAGGGAGAGACCCAGTACTTC; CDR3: CASSPGQGETQYF
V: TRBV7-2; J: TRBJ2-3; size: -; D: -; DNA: TGTGCCAGCAGGCTAGGGGCAGGGGCTCATACGCAGTATTTT; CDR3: CASRLGAGAHTQYF
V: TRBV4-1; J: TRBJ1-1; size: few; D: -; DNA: TGCGCCAGCAGCCGCCGAAGGGGACTAGGGAACACTGAAGCTTTCTTT; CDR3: CASSRRRGLGNTEAFF
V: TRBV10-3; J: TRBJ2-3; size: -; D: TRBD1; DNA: TGTGCCACCGGGACAGGGGTGGGGGATACGCAGTATTTT; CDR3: CATGTGVGDTQYF
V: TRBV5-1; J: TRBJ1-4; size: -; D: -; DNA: TGCGCCAGCAGCTTGGGGCGGGCCACTAATGAAAAACTGTTTTTT; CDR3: CASSLGRATNEKLFF
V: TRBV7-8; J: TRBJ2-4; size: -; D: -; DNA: TGTGCCAGCAGCTTGGGCCGTGGTAGCGGCCTTGGAGGTAACATTCAGTACTTC; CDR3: CASSLGRGSGLGGNIQYF
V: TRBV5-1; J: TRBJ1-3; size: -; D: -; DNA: TGCGCCAGCAGCGGGGGGACCGGAGGGGATAACACCATATATTTT; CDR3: CASSGGTGGDNTIYF